This section outlines one T cell receptor beta chain sequence together with its context. Its matching antigen is unknown. Germline V lookup: CDR1 MNHNY, CDR2 SVGAGI (reference sequence). The CDR3 runs 14 residues. The trim removed 6 bases at V and 7 bases at J, leaving 8 bases unmatched. This record belongs to a study of molecular identifiers for immune sequencing clone quantification. Points from the study as a whole: Spiked-in Jurkat TCR RNA corresponding to one cell was reported as detectable against roughly 1 million naive cells. Clone sizes that are highly expanded could be underestimated when identical TCR molecules share a barcode. Whereas naive cells kept under 1% of molecules in clones above 20 RNA copies, such clones held over 97% in effectors.

TCRdb re-analysed the PCR reads in MiXCR, keeping a single row per CDR3 protein. The data hold tens of thousands of distinct CDR3 sequences, with roughly a third observed a single time. Material for sequencing was naive CD8+ T cells from blood, with Jurkat cell RNA spiked in. Subset denoted: FACS-sorted CD8+CD4-CCR7+CD45RA+ naive T cells. This receptor was identified in a human donor in good health. Some libraries in this study had Jurkat cell RNA spiked in. The rearrangement links TRBV6-6 to TRBJ1-5; 8 nucleotides match TRBD1. CDR3 residues: CASSKDRVEQPQHF. For the CDR3, the DNA is TGTGCCAGCAGCAAGGACAGGGTAGAGCAGCCCCAGCATTTT.